One sample yielded the 7 T cell receptor beta chains listed below, sequenced in a study of OX40 agonist ivuxolimab in advanced cancers. The method was the immunoSEQ multiplex PCR assay. Held by TCRdb, this immuneACCESS table contains in-frame sequences only and omits some clones. Under half of the omission traces to an unresolved V gene where checked; the cause of the rest is unknown. This sample is represented by around 80,000 clones; about 88% of them were singletons. 0.72% of the sample rests with the top ten. The input for sequencing was CD4+ or CD8+ T cells sorted from blood, taken in a trial of the OX40 agonist ivuxolimab. These receptors all stem from an adult with an advanced solid tumor such as melanoma, head and neck, liver or kidney cancer.

The chain is built from TRBV7-2 and TRBJ1-4; 7 bases line up with TRBD1. The germline gives CDR1 SGHTA, CDR2 FQGNSA. The CDR3 is 15 amino acids. V dropped 1 base and J dropped 5; count of bases not matched to a gene: 4. The CDR3 DNA follows: TGTGCCAGCAGCTTAGTGCCAGGGGGGAATGAAAAACTGTTTTTT. It is translated as CASSLVPGGNEKLFF.

The gene calls are TRBV7-8 and TRBJ2-2, with TRBD2 identical over 8 bases. This CDR3 spans 18 amino acids. The J segment lost 6 bases and the V segment lost 3 bases, leaving 15 bases of the junction unmatched. Germline CDR1 reads SGHVS; CDR2 reads FQNEAQ. CDR3 bases: TGTGCCAGCAGCTTTTGGTGGGAGAGCGGGAGCTCGGCCGGGGAGCTGTTTTTT. It is translated as CASSFWWESGSSAGELFF.

This sequence joins TRBV10-1 and TRBJ2-7; 13 bases map to TRBD2. The CDR3 length is 17 residues. V was clipped by 1 base and J by 3 bases; unmatched bases: 6. The germline gives CDR1 WNHNN, CDR2 SYGVQD (reference sequence). In DNA, the CDR3 is TGCGCCAGCAGTGAGTACGGACTAGCGGGAGCCTTCTACGAGCAGTACTTC. This sequence encodes CASSEYGLAGAFYEQYF.

V and J are TRBV6-5 and TRBJ2-6, with D tentatively TRBD1 (5 bases). The CDR3 is 14 amino acids. V was trimmed by 2 bases and J by 9 bases, leaving 11 bases between them. CDR1 is MNHEY, CDR2 SVGAGI, per germline. The CDR3 is CASSYGRVGNVLTF. The CDR3, as DNA: TGTGCCAGCAGTTACGGCAGGGTCGGCAACGTCCTGACTTTC.

The J gene is TRBJ1-5, the V gene TRBV6-5; D is undetermined. Between the trimmed V and J ends, which lost 4 bases and 0 bases, there was a span of 13 bases. Germline V gives CDR1 MNHEY, CDR2 SVGAGI. The CDR3 runs to 16 residues. CDR3 sequence: CASSSRVPYSNQPQHF. Written as DNA, the CDR3 is TGTGCCAGCAGTTCTCGGGTTCCATATAGCAATCAGCCCCAGCATTTT.

The J gene is TRBJ1-3, the V gene TRBV27, with 7 bases aligning to TRBD1. Germline V gives CDR1 MNHEY, CDR2 SMNVEV (reference sequence). J lost 2 bases, V lost 2 bases, and 6 bases had no gene match. There are 16 residues in the CDR3. The chain's CDR3 is CASSLRAGGAGNTIYF. For the CDR3, the DNA is TGTGCCAGCAGTTTAAGGGCAGGGGGAGCTGGAAACACCATATATTTT.

The rearrangement uses TRBV7-6 and TRBJ2-5; 7 bases are a match to TRBD2. CDR1 is SGHVS, CDR2 FNYEAQ, per germline. The CDR3 sequence is 15 residues long. With V trimmed by 5 bases and J by 5 bases, 11 bases remained unmatched. In DNA form, the CDR3 reads TGTGCCAGCAGCCCCCGGGACGGGGGGTGGGAGACCCAGTACTTC. Protein product: CASSPRDGGWETQYF. The variable domain in full, completed from reference TRBV7-6 and TRBJ2-5, reads GAGVSQSPRYKVTKRGQDVALRCDPISGHVSLYWYRQALGQGPEFLTYFNYEAQQDKSGLPNDRFSAERPEGSISTLTIQRTEQRDSAMYRCASSPRDGGWETQYFGPGTRLLVL.